The 20 T cell receptor beta chains listed next were all sequenced from one sample in a study of T cells in Graves' hyperthyroidism and ophthalmopathy. What was amplified from RNA transcripts were TCR beta CDR3 regions. First-round RT-PCR targeting the TCR CDR3 was performed with the HTBI primer set. Via MiXCR, TCRdb re-called the multiplex PCR reads, giving one row per CDR3 protein. The data contain 750,000 to 900,000 distinct CDR3 sequences, 38% of them seen just once; the ten biggest clones take up 7.5% to 9.5%. Sequencing used blood. The source of these receptors is a young man with Graves' hyperthyroidism.

This clonotype was seen many times. The chain is built from TRBV10-1 and TRBJ1-4; TRBD1 agrees at 7 bases. Germline values: CDR1 WNHNN, CDR2 SYGVQD (reference sequence). This CDR3 is 13 amino acids long. V lost 8 bases, J lost 10 bases, and 10 bases stayed unmatched. This chain's CDR3 is CASQPGGSRKLFF. In nucleotides, the CDR3 is TGCGCCAGCCAGCCAGGGGGAAGCCGAAAACTGTTTTTT.

This clonotype was seen only a few times. This chain uses TRBV7-2 with TRBJ2-7, with TRBD2 matching over 11 bases. Germline CDR1 and CDR2: SGHTA and FQGNSA. The CDR3 loop spans 16 amino acids. V lost 1 base and J lost 4; bases outside the gene matches: 6. The DNA for the CDR3 is TGTGCCAGCAGCTTAGTGGGGACTAGCGGAGAGTACGAGCAGTACTTC. This gives the protein CASSLVGTSGEYEQYF.

Many counts were recorded for this clonotype. V and J are TRBV7-8 and TRBJ1-1; no clear D. The V and J ends lost 4 bases and 0 bases respectively, with 15 bases between them. This CDR3 is built from 16 residues. Germline V gene sequence: CDR1 SGHVS, CDR2 FQNEAQ. The CDR3 here is CASSSPLAGMNTEAFF. The CDR3 DNA reads as TGTGCCAGCAGCTCCCCGTTGGCCGGAATGAACACTGAAGCTTTCTTT.

The chain is built from TRBV7-3 and TRBJ1-6; D uncertain. CDR1 is SGHTA, CDR2 FQGTGA, per germline. V lost 5 bases, J lost 6 bases, and 20 bases lay in between. There are 17 residues in the CDR3. CDR3 sequence (DNA): TGTGCCAGCAGCACCGACGTTTTTTCAGGAAGTAATTCACCCCTCCACTTT. It codes for CASSTDVFSGSNSPLHF.

V gene TRBV25-1 combines with J gene TRBJ1-6, with 7 bases that match TRBD1. Germline V gene data show CDR1 as MGHDK and CDR2 as SYGVNS. V trimming: 6 bases; J trimming: 11 bases; junction bases outside the gene matches: 10. The CDR3 consists of 14 residues. The CDR3 protein is CASSVTGRAAPLHF. Here the CDR3 DNA reads TGTGCCAGCAGCGTGACAGGGCGGGCGGCACCCCTCCACTTT.

This clonotype has only a few counts. The chain joins TRBV20-1 to TRBJ1-1; maybe TRBD1 (5 bases). V lost 6 bases and J lost 1, with 12 bases in between. The CDR3 has 13 amino acids. Germline V gene data show CDR1 as DFQATT and CDR2 as SNEGSKA (reference sequence). The CDR3 nucleotides are TGCAGTGCGAGATTGGGGCAGAACACTGAAGCTTTCTTT. Translated: CSARLGQNTEAFF.

The gene calls are TRBV7-2 and TRBJ2-5, with a tentative D call TRBD1 (6 bases). TRBJ2-1 matches the DNA end more closely, so the J call is doubtful. The length of the CDR3 is 13 residues. In germline, CDR1 is SGHTA, CDR2 FQGNSA. CDR3 sequence (DNA): TGTGCCAGCAGCCCAGCCGGGACACTCGAGCAGTTCTTC. It codes for CASSPAGTLEQFF.

The DNA of the CDR3 is TGTGCCAGCTCACCAAGACAGGGACAGCCCCAGCATTTT. It encodes CASSPRQGQPQHF. The chain couples TRBV6-1 to TRBJ1-5, with 7 positions matching TRBD1. The V gene's germline CDR1 is MNHNS and CDR2 SASEGT. The CDR3 contains 13 residues. J gave up 7 bases and V 8 bases, and 8 bases lay outside the gene matches.

The J gene is TRBJ1-1, the V gene TRBV2; D is unclear. The CDR3 runs 14 residues. The V end lost 7 bases, the J end lost 8 bases, and 20 bases lay between the germline ends. The V gene's germline CDR1 is SNHLY and CDR2 FYNNEI. The CDR3 DNA sequence: TGTGCCAGCAACGGCGTGGGTCCCCCTACCGAAGCTTTCTTT. As protein: CASNGVGPPTEAFF.

The V and J genes are TRBV6-5 and TRBJ2-7; 8 bases match TRBD1. CDR3 length: 13 amino acids. Germline V gives CDR1 MNHEY, CDR2 SVGAGI. The trim removed 5 bases at V and 4 bases at J, leaving 4 bases unmatched. CDR3 in amino acids: CASSEGQEYEQYF. CDR3 in DNA: TGTGCCAGCAGTGAGGGACAGGAATACGAGCAGTACTTC.

This clonotype was counted between two and nine times. This chain uses TRBV7-9 with TRBJ2-2, with a weak D call TRBD1 (5 bases). V gave up 5 bases and J gave up 6 bases, with 13 bases separating them. CDR1 and CDR2 from the germline V gene are SEHNR and FQNEAQ (reference sequence). CDR3 length equals 14 residues. The CDR3 DNA reads as TGTGCCAGCAGCCCCCGCAGGGATGCCGGGGAGCTGTTTTTT. The encoded protein is CASSPRRDAGELFF.

In this sample, this clonotype turned up many times. The V and J genes are TRBV29-1 and TRBJ2-7, with D possibly being TRBD2 (5 bases). CDR1 is SQVTM and CDR2 is ANQGSEA in the germline V gene. The CDR3 extends over 14 amino acids. V was clipped by 1 base and J by 6 bases, with 16 bases between them. For the CDR3, the DNA is TGCAGCGTTGAAGTAGAGGGTTTGTGGCTCGAGCAGTACTTC. Amino acids: CSVEVEGLWLEQYF.

The J gene is TRBJ2-2, the V gene TRBV7-9; maybe TRBD1 (6 bases). The germline V gene has CDR1 SEHNR and CDR2 FQNEAQ (reference sequence). The length of the CDR3 is 15 residues. V lost 7 bases and J 1 base, leaving 13 bases between the germline ends. The CDR3: CASTSLQGNTGELFF. The CDR3 nucleotides read TGTGCCAGCACCAGCCTACAGGGGAACACCGGGGAGCTGTTTTTT.

For this clonotype: One end of the junction is discordant with germline, which a read error may explain. The rearrangement uses TRBV15 and TRBJ2-7, with D possibly TRBD2 on 5 matching bases. CDR1 and CDR2 from the germline V gene are LNHNV and YYDKDF (reference sequence). CDR3 length: 15 residues. DNA for the CDR3: TGTGCCAGCAGCCCCGGGGAGTCCGAAGGCTACGAGCAGTACTTC. Protein product: CASSPGESEGYEQYF. Full variable domain (outside the CDR3, taken from reference TRBV15 and TRBJ2-7): DAMVIQNPRYQVTQFGKPVTLSCSQTLNHNVMYWYQQKSSQAPKLLFHYYDKDFNNEADTPDNFQSRRPNTSFCFLDIRSPGLGDTAMYLCASSPGESEGYEQYFGPGTRLTVT.

V and J are TRBV20-1 and TRBJ2-7; TRBD2 is a possible D gene (5 bases). CDR1 is DFQATT, CDR2 SNEGSKA, per germline (reference sequence). Deletions cut 7 bases from V and 6 bases from J, with 22 bases between. The CDR3 loop spans 14 amino acids. CDR3 sequence reads: CSVEKQNGGFEQYF. The CDR3 DNA reads TGCAGTGTTGAGAAGCAAAACGGAGGCTTCGAGCAGTACTTC.

This clonotype was counted many times. This rearrangement joins TRBV29-1 to TRBJ1-2, with TRBD1 matching over 10 bases. Germline V lookup: CDR1 SQVTM, CDR2 ANQGSEA. The junction had 10 bases not matched to a gene; V was cut back by 7 bases and J by 8 bases. This CDR3 has 13 amino acids. The CDR3, as DNA: TGCAGCGCAAGCGGACAGGGGGTGGAAGGCTACACCTTC. This sequence encodes CSASGQGVEGYTF. The complete variable domain, with remaining parts taken from reference TRBV29-1 and TRBJ1-2, reads SAVISQKPSRDICQRGTSLTIQCQVDSQVTMMFWYRQQPGQSLTLIATANQGSEATYESGFVIDKFPISRPNLTFSTLTVSNMSPEDSSIYLCSASGQGVEGYTFGSGTRLTVV.

This clonotype has at least ten counts. The genes are TRBV29-1 and TRBJ2-5; no clear D gene. The CDR3 consists of 13 residues. Germline V CDR1 and CDR2: SQVTM, ANQGSEA. Trimming took 7 bases from V and 3 from J, leaving 15 bases between them. CDR3 sequence: CSAQVHSKETQYF. CDR3 coding DNA: TGCAGCGCCCAGGTACACAGTAAAGAGACCCAGTACTTC.

This clonotype has a count of ten or more. The rearrangement uses TRBV20-1 and TRBJ2-7; 8 bases match TRBD1. With V trimmed by 0 bases and J by 7 bases, 8 bases remained unmatched. CDR1 is DFQATT and CDR2 is SNEGSKA in the germline V gene (reference sequence). CDR3 length: 14 amino acids. Here the CDR3 DNA reads TGCAGTGCTAGAGATTGGTCAGGGGGCGTTGAGCAGTACTTC. The encoded protein is CSARDWSGGVEQYF.

This clonotype was seen a single time. Sequence at one end of the junction differs from germline and may be a read error. The chain combines TRBV5-6 with TRBJ2-5, with 7 bases fitting TRBD2. This CDR3 region has 14 residues. CDR1 SGHDT and CDR2 YYEEEE come from the germline V gene. The CDR3 sequence: CASRLGLFQETRYF. The CDR3 DNA follows: TGTGCCAGCAGGCTGGGACTATTCCAAGAGACCCGGTACTTC.

V is TRBV15 and J is TRBJ2-7; 9 bases align to TRBD2. The V gene end was trimmed by 1 base and the J gene end by 0 bases; junction bases not matched to a gene: 7. This CDR3 has 17 amino acids. CDR1 and CDR2 from the germline V gene are LNHNV and YYDKDF (reference sequence). As DNA, the CDR3 is TGTGCCACCAGCAGAGGCTCATCTAGCGGGGTCTCCTACGAGCAGTACTTC. Residues: CATSRGSSSGVSYEQYF.